The 12 T cell receptor beta chains in this list originate from one sample, sequenced in a study of cytomegalovirus exposure and HLA in healthy donors. In the PCR, 60 Vbeta and 13 Jbeta primers were used. Generated by immunoSEQ multiplex PCR, the TCRdb table keeps only in-frame clones and is missing some. Found here are 95,000 to 100,000 clones, roughly a tenth of them singletons; the top ten hold about 5%. Sequencing was performed on PBMCs. All receptors derive from a man in his fifties in good health and CMV-seropositive.

V gene TRBV5-6 combines with J gene TRBJ1-1, with D tentatively TRBD1 (6 bases). The CDR3 spans 14 residues. V was trimmed by 6 bases and J by 3 bases, leaving 15 bases between them. The germline CDR1 and CDR2 sequences are SGHDT and YYEEEE. The CDR3 here is CASTLQGFDTEAFF. The CDR3 DNA reads TGTGCCAGCACCCTACAGGGATTTGACACTGAAGCTTTCTTT.

The sample holds a few counts of this clone. The V gene is TRBV6-5, the J gene TRBJ2-5; 7 nucleotides align to TRBD2. V gave up 5 bases and J gave up 5 bases; unmatched junction bases: 11. Germline V gives CDR1 MNHEY, CDR2 SVGAGI. The CDR3 runs 15 residues. The CDR3 region is CASSKIAGPRETQYF. The DNA for the CDR3 is TGTGCCAGCAGTAAGATAGCGGGCCCGCGGGAGACCCAGTACTTC.

This chain uses TRBV28 with TRBJ1-3, with D unresolved. Per germline, CDR1 MDHEN and CDR2 SYDVKM. The CDR3 loop spans 11 amino acids. Trimming stripped 3 bases from V and 11 bases from J, with 8 bases between. The CDR3 nucleotides are TGTGCCAGCAGTTTGTTTGAGTCCATATATTTT. It encodes CASSLFESIYF.

This clone was seen a handful of times. The V and J genes are TRBV6-5 and TRBJ2-7, with TRBD1 identical over 10 bases. The length of the CDR3 is 15 residues. Germline V lookup: CDR1 MNHEY, CDR2 SVGAGI. V shed 2 bases and J 3 bases; nucleotides not matched to a gene: 4. As DNA, the CDR3 is TGTGCCAGCAGTTACGAACGGACAGGGGGCTACGAGCAGTACTTC. Amino acids: CASSYERTGGYEQYF.

This clone has just a few counts. V usage is TRBV4-2 and J usage is TRBJ2-7, with TRBD2 identical over 12 bases. With 1 base clipped from V and 3 bases from J, the junction kept 7 bases outside the gene matches. Looked up from germline, CDR1 is LGHNA and CDR2 is YNFKEQ. CDR3 length: 17 residues. The chain's CDR3 is CASSQVYPSGGDYEQYF. The CDR3 nucleotides read TGTGCCAGCAGCCAAGTTTATCCTAGCGGGGGGGACTACGAGCAGTACTTC.

This clone has only a few counts. The chain has TRBV9 and TRBJ1-5; a weak D match, TRBD1 (5 bases). From germline, CDR1 is SGDLS and CDR2 YYNGEE. The CDR3 runs 14 residues. Trimming pared 2 bases from V and 3 bases from J, leaving 9 bases between. CDR3 nucleotide sequence: TGTGCCAGCAGCGTCAAAGGGGCCAATCAGCCCCAGCATTTT. The encoded protein is CASSVKGANQPQHF.

In this sample, this clone turned up a few times. The DNA for the CDR3 is TGTGCCAGCAGTGTTGGGACAAGCTCCTACAATGAGCAGTTCTTC. Its translation: CASSVGTSSYNEQFF. The V call is TRBV2, the J call TRBJ2-1; D is perhaps TRBD1 (6 bases). Trimming removed 4 bases at V and 0 bases at J, with 10 bases between. The CDR3 extends over 15 amino acids. Per the germline V gene, CDR1 is SNHLY and CDR2 is FYNNEI.

This clone was detected a few times. The chain employs TRBV28 and TRBJ1-1; D unresolved. Trimming took off 4 bases at V and 1 base at J, with 4 bases between the two ends. The CDR3 loop spans 12 amino acids. Germline V gene lookup returns CDR1 MDHEN and CDR2 SYDVKM. The CDR3 nucleotides are TGTGCCAGCAGTTCAGGGAACACTGAAGCTTTCTTT. The encoded protein is CASSSGNTEAFF.

This clone has more than one count but fewer than ten. The gene calls are TRBV9 and TRBJ2-1; TRBD1 agrees at 7 bases. The junction had 5 bases not matched to a gene; V was cut back by 0 bases and J by 2 bases. CDR1 and CDR2 from the germline V gene are SGDLS and YYNGEE. The CDR3 loop spans 16 amino acids. The CDR3 loop reads CASSVAWQGAYNEQFF. CDR3 nucleotide sequence: TGTGCCAGCAGCGTAGCCTGGCAGGGGGCCTACAATGAGCAGTTCTTC. Full variable domain (outside the CDR3, taken from reference TRBV9 and TRBJ2-1): DSGVTQTPKHLITATGQRVTLRCSPRSGDLSVYWYQQSLDQGLQFLIQYYNGEERAKGNILERFSAQQFPDLHSELNLSSLELGDSALYFCASSVAWQGAYNEQFFGPGTRLTVL.

This clone has only a few counts. This chain uses TRBV29-1 with TRBJ1-4; D possibly corresponds to TRBD1 (5 bases). The CDR3 totals 13 residues. Germline CDR1 and CDR2: SQVTM and ANQGSEA. V was pared by 6 bases and J by 7 bases, with 15 bases between. Here the CDR3 DNA reads TGCAGCGTAGAATCGGGGGGTAGTGAAAAACTGTTTTTT. As protein: CSVESGGSEKLFF.

In this sample, this clone turned up a few times. The rearrangement joins TRBV30 to TRBJ2-7, with 7 positions matching TRBD2. The V segment lost 3 bases and the J segment 0 bases; nucleotides outside the gene matches: 8. Per germline, CDR1 GTSNPN and CDR2 SVGIG (reference sequence). The CDR3 consists of 15 residues. The CDR3 region is CAWSAGSGLSYEQYF. The CDR3, as DNA: TGTGCCTGGAGCGCCGGTAGCGGGCTCTCCTACGAGCAGTACTTC.

There are a few counts of this clone. The chain links TRBV2 to TRBJ2-1; a weak D match, TRBD2 (6 bases). Between the trimmed V and J ends, which lost 2 bases and 6 bases, there was a span of 11 bases. CDR1 is SNHLY, CDR2 FYNNEI, per germline. This CDR3 is built from 14 residues. The CDR3 DNA reads TGTGCCAGCAGTGAATGGCTAGCGATCAATGAGCAGTTCTTC. Translated, it gives CASSEWLAINEQFF.